The 12 T cell receptor beta chains presented below share a single source sample, sequenced in a study of identical twins (dated by TCRdb to about 2016). Receptor libraries were prepared by 5' RACE. Sequencing relied on an Illumina HiSeq 2000. TCRdb redid the processing of the public reads, applying fastp at Q25 and MiXCR, and retained in-frame beta chains. Every entry covers one CDR3 protein and lists the most common genes and DNA from its rows. The sample data list 650,000 to 750,000 distinct CDR3 sequences, and 21% of these were observed just once. Roughly 4% of the sample is held by the ten biggest clonotypes. This sample was also put to use in a study of T cells expressing NK-cell markers.

Sequenced: PBMCs. The receptors were gathered from a woman aged 18 to 35 in good health.

The sample holds a few counts of this clonotype. The rearrangement joins TRBV20-1 to TRBJ1-1; 10 bases line up with TRBD1. From germline, CDR1 is DFQATT and CDR2 SNEGSKA (reference sequence). The ends lost 3 bases at V and 4 bases at J; junction bases unmatched: 5. The CDR3 has 14 amino acids. CDR3 sequence reads: CSARDRGLSTEAFF. The DNA for the CDR3 is TGCAGTGCTAGGGACAGGGGGTTAAGCACTGAAGCTTTCTTT.

V usage is TRBV7-2 and J usage is TRBJ2-2, with no clear D. Germline-derived CDR1 and CDR2 are SGHTA and FQGNSA. The CDR3 runs 13 residues. Trimming took 2 bases from V and 3 from J, leaving 4 bases between them. CDR3 sequence: CASSLWDTGELFF. The CDR3 DNA reads TGTGCCAGCAGCTTATGGGACACCGGGGAGCTGTTTTTT.

The chain has TRBV3-1 and TRBJ1-1, with D hard to call. Trimming pared 2 bases from V and 7 bases from J, leaving 8 bases between. The CDR3 loop spans 12 amino acids. CDR1 and CDR2 from the germline V gene are LGHDT and YNNKEL (reference sequence). CDR3 region: CASSQTQREAFF. Written as DNA, the CDR3 is TGTGCCAGCAGCCAAACGCAGCGTGAAGCTTTCTTT. The full variable domain, its missing parts supplied by reference TRBV3-1 and TRBJ1-1, is DTAVSQTPKYLVTQMGNDKSIKCEQNLGHDTMYWYKQDSKKFLKIMFSYNNKELIINETVPNRFSPKSPDKAHLNLHINSLELGDSAVYFCASSQTQREAFFGQGTRLTVV.

V is TRBV7-2 and J is TRBJ2-3; tentatively, D is TRBD2 (6 bases). The CDR3 is 13 amino acids. CDR1 SGHTA and CDR2 FQGNSA come from the germline V gene. Between the trimmed V and J ends, which lost 9 bases and 8 bases, there was a span of 18 bases. CDR3 coding DNA: TGTGCCAGTGGGACTCCTAGATCGGGTACGCAGTATTTT. Translating it yields CASGTPRSGTQYF.

This clonotype has just a few counts. V usage is TRBV12-3 or TRBV12-4 and J usage is TRBJ2-2; D not certain. CDR3 size: 16 residues. The V and J ends lost 7 bases and 2 bases respectively, with 17 bases between them. CDR3 DNA sequence: TGTGCCAGCACCCCGGACGGAAGACTCAACACCGGGGAGCTGTTTTTT. Protein sequence: CASTPDGRLNTGELFF.

The chain combines TRBV20-1 with TRBJ2-3; maybe TRBD2 (6 bases). V gave up 7 bases and J gave up 2 bases, with 16 bases separating them. CDR1 DFQATT and CDR2 SNEGSKA come from the germline V gene (reference sequence). This CDR3 has 14 residues. CDR3: CSGRDSRNTDTQYF. The CDR3, as DNA: TGCAGTGGACGGGACTCGCGAAACACAGATACGCAGTATTTT.

The chain combines TRBV6-5 with TRBJ2-2; TRBD2 matches 7 bases. V shed 2 bases, J shed 0 bases, and the junction held 6 bases outside the gene matches. The CDR3 is 17 residues long. From germline, CDR1 is MNHEY and CDR2 SVGAGI. The CDR3 reads CASSYEGRASNTGELFF. In DNA form, the CDR3 reads TGTGCCAGCAGTTACGAGGGGAGGGCCTCGAACACCGGGGAGCTGTTTTTT.

The table lists this clonotype with many counts. This chain joins TRBV12-3 or TRBV12-4 and TRBJ1-2, with unresolved D. The CDR3 runs 11 residues. V lost 4 bases and J 6 bases, leaving 6 bases between the germline ends. The chain's CDR3 is CASSSWNGYTF. DNA for the CDR3: TGTGCCAGCAGTTCCTGGAATGGCTACACCTTC.

This clonotype has ten or more counts. The V call is TRBV11-3, the J call TRBJ2-2, with 10 bases fitting TRBD2. The CDR3 consists of 16 residues. Per the germline V gene, CDR1 is SGHNT and CDR2 is YENEEA. V lost 5 bases, J lost 3 bases, and 6 bases stayed unmatched. The CDR3 here is CASSPLAGGDTGELFF. As DNA, the CDR3 is TGTGCCAGCAGCCCATTAGCGGGGGGTGACACCGGGGAGCTGTTTTTT.

This chain joins TRBV18 and TRBJ1-1; 8 positions match TRBD1. Germline V lookup: CDR1 KGHSH, CDR2 LQKENI. V was pared by 6 bases and J by 3 bases, with 3 bases of the junction left unmatched. The CDR3 length is 13 residues. This CDR3 is CASSPGQDTEAFF. The CDR3 DNA sequence: TGTGCCAGCTCCCCGGGACAGGACACTGAAGCTTTCTTT.

In its sample, this clonotype was seen many times. V is TRBV10-3 and J is TRBJ2-1, with D tentatively TRBD2 (6 bases). The ends were cut back, 6 bases at V and 4 bases at J, with 10 bases in the middle. Germline assignment: CDR1 ENHRY and CDR2 SYGVKD. There are 13 residues in the CDR3. In DNA, the CDR3 is TGTGCCATCAGCAGCGGGTCTTACAATGAGCAGTTCTTC. Encoded protein: CAISSGSYNEQFF.

This clonotype has only a few counts. The chain employs TRBV4-3 and TRBJ2-3, with 8 bases fitting TRBD1. Trimming at V came to 5 bases and at J to 3 bases, leaving 4 bases not matched to a gene. Germline CDR1 LGHNA, CDR2 YSLEER. The CDR3 runs 14 residues. CDR3 residues: CASSDRGITDTQYF. CDR3 bases: TGCGCCAGCAGCGACAGGGGTATAACAGATACGCAGTATTTT.